This TCR beta chain is from a study of CXCR3-negative and CXCR3-positive naive CD8 T cells. Study conclusions and caveats: Partially decreased CXCR3 expression was recorded after cryopreservation, and fresh PBMCs were used in most assays. Memory, not naive, CXCR3-negative and CXCR3-positive cells differed in TRBV-TRBJ usage.

5' RACE with UMI labels generated the TRB cDNA libraries. TCRdb re-called the 5' RACE reads and catalogs CDR3 proteins one per entry, DNA excluded. The listing contains approximately 56,000 distinct CDR3 sequences. This CDR3 spans 16 amino acids. CDR1 is LGHNT, CDR2 FRNRAP, per germline. To note about this clonotype: Its antigen is as yet unknown.

Within the CD8+ T cell compartment, naive cells were CD45RO-CCR7+CD27+CD95-. This clonotype was sampled from a human donor in good health. Some clones in this sample may be carry-over from other donors' samples. The J gene is TRBJ1-5, the V gene TRBV12-5. Input material: naive CXCR3- CD8+ T cells from blood. Specified subset: CD45RO-CCR7+CD27+CD95- naive CD8+ T cells lacking CXCR3 (TNR3-). The CDR3 is CASAPRDFGEGQPQHF.